This paragraph covers one T cell receptor beta chain sequence. Its specificity is unknown. The source of the sample is a study of T cell responses to AZD1222 COVID-19 vaccine. Study-wide points: In a largely white British group with more females than males, clonal diversity was possibly underestimated. Sampling that yielded the repertoires occurred only after the peak T cell response.

The CDR3 has 13 residues. Germline-derived CDR1 and CDR2 are LNHDA and SQIVND (reference sequence). Trimming removed 1 base from V and 5 bases from J, with 6 bases in between. TCRdb keeps only in-frame clones here, not all; method: immunoSEQ multiplex PCR. The sample shows some 150,000 clones, more than 85% of them seen only once. The origin of this receptor is an adult in good health. J is TRBJ1-5 and V is TRBV19; no firm D call. The sequencing used peripheral blood, collected on day 0 of AZD1222 vaccination. The CDR3 reads CASSIAVDQPQHF. Here the CDR3 DNA reads TGTGCCAGTAGTATAGCGGTGGATCAGCCCCAGCATTTT.